The 15 T cell receptor beta chains given below trace back to one sample, sequenced in a study of cytotoxic CD8 clonotypes in ibrutinib-treated CLL. The repertoire was sequenced with immunoSEQ multiplex PCR; TCRdb's copy has only in-frame clones and lacks some. The profile shows about 160,000 clones, 70% to 85% of them singletons. The sequences come from PBMCs, collected after 24 months of ibrutinib treatment. These receptors were taken from a human donor with chronic lymphocytic leukemia.

The chain combines TRBV6-5 with TRBJ1-1, with a weak D call TRBD1 (6 bases). From germline, CDR1 is MNHEY and CDR2 SVGAGI. The CDR3 has 16 residues. V shed 4 bases and J shed 3 bases, with 18 bases lying between them. Here the CDR3 reads CASSSSPQGWDTEAFF. The CDR3 DNA sequence: TGTGCCAGCAGTTCTTCACCCCAGGGGTGGGACACTGAAGCTTTCTTT.

This clone has only a few counts. The chain has TRBV11-1 and TRBJ1-1; 9 nucleotides align to TRBD1. The CDR3 contains 14 residues. Germline CDR1 SGHAT, CDR2 FQDESV (reference sequence). Losses at the gene ends were 5 bases for V and 7 bases for J; bases not matched to a gene: 8. The CDR3 is CASSRGQGAHEAFF. CDR3 sequence (DNA): TGTGCCAGCAGCCGGGGACAGGGAGCCCATGAAGCTTTCTTT.

The chain carries TRBV5-1 and TRBJ2-3; 14 positions match TRBD2. Germline CDR1 SGHRS, CDR2 YFSETQ. The length of the CDR3 is 18 residues. The V and J ends lost 1 base and 7 bases, in that order; junction bases with no gene match: 11. Here the CDR3 DNA reads TGCGCCAGCAGCTTGCAACAAGTGACTAGCGGGGGGGCATATACGCAGTATTTT. As protein: CASSLQQVTSGGAYTQYF. The full variable domain, in which reference TRBV5-1 and TRBJ2-3 provide the parts outside the CDR3, is KAGVTQTPRYLIKTRGQQVTLSCSPISGHRSVSWYQQTPGQGLQFLFEYFSETQRNKGNFPGRFSGRQFSNSRSEMNVSTLELGDSALYLCASSLQQVTSGGAYTQYFGPGTRLTVL.

The CDR3 region has the DNA TGTGCCAGCAGCCCTAGGGTGGGACTAGAAGAGACCCAGTACTTC. It yields the protein CASSPRVGLEETQYF. The J gene is TRBJ2-5, the V gene TRBV7-2; 8 positions match TRBD2. Trimming cost V 5 bases and J 3 bases; bases outside gene matches: 8. This CDR3 comprises 15 residues. Germline CDR1 reads SGHTA; CDR2 reads FQGNSA.

The CDR3 DNA reads as TGTGCCAGCAGCTTAGCGGTCCAGCGGAGCATTCAGTACTTC. Translation gives CASSLAVQRSIQYF. The J gene is TRBJ2-4, the V gene TRBV7-2, with D perhaps TRBD2 (5 bases). V was clipped by 0 bases and J by 9 bases, with 12 bases between them. The germline V gene encodes CDR1 SGHTA and CDR2 FQGNSA. The CDR3 sequence is 14 residues long. The whole variable domain, filled in from reference TRBV7-2 and TRBJ2-4, reads GAGVSQSPSNKVTEKGKDVELRCDPISGHTALYWYRQSLGQGLEFLIYFQGNSAPDKSGLPSDRFSAERTGGSVSTLTIQRTQQEDSAVYLCASSLAVQRSIQYFGAGTRLSVL.

The CDR3 region is CASRRWGSGVPGGEQFF. The CDR3 bases are TGTGCCAGCAGGCGCTGGGGTAGCGGGGTCCCTGGGGGTGAGCAGTTCTTC. The genes are TRBV27 and TRBJ2-1; TRBD2 aligns across 8 bases. The V segment lost 6 bases and the J segment 9 bases; nucleotides outside the gene matches: 19. The germline CDR1 and CDR2 sequences are MNHEY and SMNVEV (reference sequence). The CDR3 consists of 17 residues.

The chain employs TRBV9 and TRBJ1-1, with D perhaps TRBD1 (5 bases). The V and J ends lost 5 bases and 0 bases respectively, with 8 bases between them. This CDR3 is built from 13 residues. Germline V CDR1 and CDR2: SGDLS, YYNGEE. The CDR3 loop is CASRQDMNTEAFF. The CDR3 coding sequence is TGTGCCAGCAGGCAGGACATGAACACTGAAGCTTTCTTT.

This chain connects TRBV9 to TRBJ2-3; D is unclear. From germline, CDR1 is SGDLS and CDR2 YYNGEE. V dropped 5 bases and J dropped 2 bases, with 9 bases sitting between them. This CDR3 region has 13 residues. In DNA, the CDR3 is TGTGCCAGCAGTCTATTTGACACAGATACGCAGTATTTT. This sequence encodes CASSLFDTDTQYF.

The rearrangement joins TRBV6-1 to TRBJ1-2, with unresolved D. Trimming shortened V by 8 bases and J by 3 bases, and 10 bases separated the two germline ends. The CDR3 sequence is 12 residues long. The V gene's germline CDR1 is MNHNS and CDR2 SASEGT. The CDR3 loop reads CASEGRDYGYTF. The CDR3 nucleotides read TGTGCCAGCGAGGGTAGAGACTATGGCTACACCTTC.

This clone came up once. This rearrangement joins TRBV11-2 to TRBJ2-7; 7 bases agree with TRBD2. V lost 5 bases to trimming and J lost 4 bases; unmatched junction nucleotides: 14. CDR3 size: 16 residues. Germline CDR1 and CDR2: SGHAT and FQNNGV. In nucleotides, the CDR3 is TGTGCCAGCAGCCGCCTGTCGAGTCTAGCGGATTACGAGCAGTACTTC. Translating it yields CASSRLSSLADYEQYF.

The chain carries TRBV6-5 and TRBJ1-2; no reliable D call. The CDR3 is 13 residues long. Germline assignment: CDR1 MNHEY and CDR2 SVGAGI. Trimming pared 4 bases from V and 1 base from J, leaving 7 bases between. CDR3 DNA: TGTGCCAGCAGTTTATCGGTTAACTATGGCTACACCTTC. Its protein product is CASSLSVNYGYTF.

V usage is TRBV6-6 and J usage is TRBJ1-4; D ambiguous. Germline V gene lookup returns CDR1 MNHNY and CDR2 SVGAGI (reference sequence). The V end was cut by 2 bases, the J end by 3 bases, with 7 bases between. The CDR3 spans 14 residues. The CDR3 spells CASSYGVANEKLFF. As DNA, the CDR3 is TGTGCCAGCAGTTACGGGGTGGCTAATGAAAAACTGTTTTTT.

This clone was observed a handful of times. This chain joins TRBV5-1 and TRBJ2-7, with 7 bases lining up with TRBD1. V trimming: 2 bases; J trimming: 7 bases; junction bases outside the gene matches: 6. There are 13 residues in the CDR3. Germline CDR1 reads SGHRS; CDR2 reads YFSETQ. CDR3 protein: CASSFSGGQEQYF. The CDR3 nucleotides read TGCGCCAGCAGCTTCTCAGGGGGTCAAGAGCAGTACTTC.

The chain uses TRBV6-1 and TRBJ1-5; D is uncertain. The V end lost 6 bases, the J end lost 0 bases, and 9 bases lay between the germline ends. Germline V gene data show CDR1 as MNHNS and CDR2 as SASEGT. The CDR3 has 14 amino acids. Written as DNA, the CDR3 is TGTGCCAGCAGGGAGGGTCCTAGCAATCAGCCCCAGCATTTT. It encodes CASREGPSNQPQHF.

The chain recombines TRBV4-3 with TRBJ2-1, with D possibly being TRBD2 (6 bases). CDR3 length equals 13 residues. V dropped 4 bases and J dropped 6 bases, with 10 bases sitting between them. Per germline, CDR1 LGHNA and CDR2 YSLEER. The CDR3 protein is CASSPGSFNEQFF. The CDR3 DNA is TGCGCCAGCAGCCCCGGGAGCTTCAATGAGCAGTTCTTC.